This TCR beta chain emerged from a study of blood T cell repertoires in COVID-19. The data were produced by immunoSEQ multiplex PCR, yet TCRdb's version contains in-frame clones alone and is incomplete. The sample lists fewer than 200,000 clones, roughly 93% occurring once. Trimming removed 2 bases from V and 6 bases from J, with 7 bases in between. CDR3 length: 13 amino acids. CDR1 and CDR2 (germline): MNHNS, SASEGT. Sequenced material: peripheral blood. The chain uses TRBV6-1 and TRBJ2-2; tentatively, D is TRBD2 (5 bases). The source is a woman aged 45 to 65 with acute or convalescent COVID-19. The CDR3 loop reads CASSEWRAGELFF. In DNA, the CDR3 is TGTGCCAGCAGTGAATGGCGGGCCGGGGAGCTGTTTTTT.